The sequence of this TCR beta chain was determined in a study of blood T cell repertoires in COVID-19. On the study more broadly: The study drew acute and convalescent COVID-19 samples from the United States, Italy and Spain. T cells, B-cell-depleted T cells, or PBMCs provided the cDNA or gDNA that served as material.

Source study methods: Quantification of nucleated cells was approximated via reference gene primer amplification. The repertoire was sequenced with immunoSEQ multiplex PCR; TCRdb's copy has only in-frame clones and lacks some. That table gives V, J and clone size, and the DNA gave D and trimming. Here the sample spans around 310,000 clones, around 89% being singletons. Of note for this clone: One end of the junction is discordant with germline, which a read error may explain.

Seattle participants joined during active infection and were tracked over time. The clonotype comes from a woman in her thirties or forties with COVID-19, enrolled during active disease. The sample was peripheral blood.

The CDR3 protein is CASSPLSGRGFQETQYF. The CDR3 region has the DNA TGTGCTAGCAGCCCACTCTCGGGACGGGGGTTTCAAGAGACCCAGTACTTC. V gene TRBV7-7 combines with J gene TRBJ2-5; D is perhaps TRBD2 (6 bases). Germline lookup yields CDR1 SSHAT and CDR2 FNYEAQ (reference sequence). This CDR3 comprises 17 residues.